A single sample is the source of the 12 T cell receptor beta chains below, sequenced in a study of blood T cell repertoires in COVID-19. Clones were sequenced by immunoSEQ multiplex PCR, and TCRdb holds only the in-frame ones, with some missing. Of roughly 76,000 clones in the sample, approximately 82% were seen once. Sequencing was done on a sample of peripheral blood. These TCRs come from a woman in her 70s with acute or convalescent COVID-19.

The CDR3 protein is CASSLYRGLDQETQYF. CDR3 sequence (DNA): TGTGCCAGCAGCCTATACAGGGGGCTGGATCAAGAGACCCAGTACTTC. The rearrangement uses TRBV7-9 and TRBJ2-5; 9 bases map to TRBD1. Germline lookup yields CDR1 SEHNR and CDR2 FQNEAQ (reference sequence). The CDR3 length is 16 residues. The junction had 9 bases not matched to a gene; V was cut back by 5 bases and J by 2 bases.

This clone was detected only once. This sequence joins TRBV20-1 and TRBJ2-4, with 14 bases matching TRBD2. This CDR3 is 19 amino acids long. With 3 bases clipped from V and 1 base from J, the junction kept 11 bases outside the gene matches. Germline assignment: CDR1 DFQATT and CDR2 SNEGSKA (reference sequence). In nucleotides, the CDR3 is TGCAGTGCTAGTCTCCCGGGACTAGCGGGAGCTTTGGCCAAAAACATTCAGTACTTC. Encoded protein: CSASLPGLAGALAKNIQYF.

V gene TRBV5-1 combines with J gene TRBJ2-2; 7 bases agree with TRBD1. Germline CDR1 is SGHRS and CDR2 is YFSETQ. The CDR3 runs 16 residues. V lost 0 bases and J lost 0; bases outside the gene matches: 2. The CDR3 DNA reads TGCGCCAGCAGCTTGGAAGGGACAGCGAACACCGGGGAGCTGTTTTTT. Translated, it gives CASSLEGTANTGELFF.

The chain recombines TRBV5-4 with TRBJ2-1, with TRBD2 matching over 10 bases. The junction had 16 bases not matched to a gene; V was cut back by 3 bases and J by 7 bases. The V gene's germline CDR1 is SGHNT and CDR2 YYREEE (reference sequence). This CDR3 spans 18 amino acids. CDR3 amino acids: CASSSRTVASGSRNEQFF. The CDR3, as DNA: TGTGCCAGCAGCTCCCGAACTGTTGCTAGCGGGAGTAGGAATGAGCAGTTCTTC.

The V and J genes are TRBV7-7 and TRBJ2-1, with 11 nucleotides matching TRBD2. J gave up 5 bases and V 1 base, and 4 bases lay outside the gene matches. Germline assignment: CDR1 SSHAT and CDR2 FNYEAQ (reference sequence). This CDR3 region has 16 residues. The CDR3 here is CASSLGLAGIDNEQFF. The CDR3 nucleotides are TGTGCCAGCAGCTTAGGACTAGCGGGAATAGACAATGAGCAGTTCTTC.

This chain connects TRBV5-6 to TRBJ2-3; 9 bases fit TRBD2. The CDR3 contains 15 residues. V lost 3 bases and J lost 0; bases outside the gene matches: 2. Germline CDR1 is SGHDT and CDR2 is YYEEEE. CDR3 nucleotides: TGTGCCAGCAGCTCAACTAGCGGGAGCACAGATACGCAGTATTTT. Amino acid sequence: CASSSTSGSTDTQYF.

The V call is TRBV5-1, the J call TRBJ1-1, with D possibly TRBD1 on 6 matching bases. CDR1 is SGHRS and CDR2 is YFSETQ in the germline V gene. The V gene lost 4 bases and the J gene lost 1 base, with 11 bases spanning the gap. CDR3 size: 14 residues. The CDR3 loop is CASSTGTRNTEAFF. The CDR3 DNA follows: TGCGCCAGCAGCACCGGGACAAGGAACACTGAAGCTTTCTTT.

V is TRBV7-2 and J is TRBJ1-1; no reliable D call. The CDR3 is 13 residues long. V was trimmed by 6 bases and J by 0 bases, leaving 8 bases between them. Per the germline V gene, CDR1 is SGHTA and CDR2 is FQGNSA. For the CDR3, the DNA is TGTGCCAGCAGAAACCAGATGAACACTGAAGCTTTCTTT. This encodes CASRNQMNTEAFF.

The genes are TRBV7-9 and TRBJ2-7, with D perhaps TRBD1 (6 bases). Germline-derived CDR1 and CDR2 are SEHNR and FQNEAQ (reference sequence). This CDR3 has 13 amino acids. V was trimmed by 0 bases and J by 7 bases, leaving 10 bases between them. CDR3 bases: TGTGCCAGCAGCTTAGCGACAGGACCGGAGCAGTACTTC. This codes for CASSLATGPEQYF. Combining the CDR3 with reference TRBV7-9 and TRBJ2-7 gives the whole variable domain DTGVSQNPRHKITKRGQNVTFRCDPISEHNRLYWYRQTLGQGPEFLTYFQNEAQLEKSRLLSDRFSAERPKGSFSTLEIQRTEQGDSAMYLCASSLATGPEQYFGPGTRLTVT.

The count of this clone is one. The rearrangement joins TRBV12-3 or TRBV12-4 to TRBJ1-2; maybe TRBD1 (5 bases). The V and J ends lost 5 bases and 3 bases respectively, with 10 bases between them. The CDR3 has 13 amino acids. The CDR3 nucleotides read TGTGCCAGCAGTCCTCGGGGGGACTATGGCTACACCTTC. It translates to CASSPRGDYGYTF.

The chain combines TRBV6-1 with TRBJ2-7; TRBD1 agrees at 7 bases. Germline assignment: CDR1 MNHNS and CDR2 SASEGT. The trim removed 0 bases at V and 3 bases at J, leaving 8 bases unmatched. This CDR3 comprises 16 residues. The CDR3 loop reads CASSEATGTVLYEQYF. The CDR3 DNA follows: TGTGCCAGCAGTGAAGCGACAGGGACAGTGCTCTACGAGCAGTACTTC.

The chain employs TRBV29-1 and TRBJ1-1; 9 bases map to TRBD1. The germline V gene has CDR1 SQVTM and CDR2 ANQGSEA. The CDR3 covers 13 residues. With V trimmed by 5 bases and J by 6 bases, 7 bases remained unmatched. In nucleotides, the CDR3 is TGCAGCGTTTCGGGACAGGGCTTCGCTGAAGCTTTCTTT. It codes for CSVSGQGFAEAFF.